These T cell receptor beta chains were read from a single sample in a study of post-analysis software for immune sequencing data. TCRdb recomputed calls from the PCR reads with MiXCR, one row per CDR3 protein. Of under 200,000 distinct CDR3 sequences in the sample, about 37% were seen once. The sample consisted of blood, taken after autologous hematopoietic stem cell transplantation. Every receptor here comes from a girl aged 5 to 17 with multiple sclerosis. Each CDR3 is given without its conserved first and last residue. The order of the fields is J gene, clone size, V gene, CDR3 protein. Clone size appears in some rows only: once, few, many, or a class for an expanded clone.

>TRBJ2-3|many|TRBV6-4
ASSESGSTDTQY
>TRBJ1-5|NA|TRBV28
ASSSPTASMDQPQH
>TRBJ2-7|many|TRBV5-1
ASSLEGAGSYEQY
>TRBJ2-3|NA|TRBV9
ASSVASGGTQY
>TRBJ1-2|NA|TRBV28
ASGTQLYGYT
>TRBJ2-4|NA|TRBV28
ASSPDYLNIQY
>NA|NA|TRBV6-6
ASKWTSDYNEQY
>TRBJ2-2|few|TRBV6-5
ASSYPNTGELF
>TRBJ2-1|NA|TRBV20-1
SAPLAGRNNEQF
>TRBJ2-2|few|TRBV9
ASSVGGSTGELF
>TRBJ2-1|NA|TRBV5-8
ASSSQGGLEQF
>TRBJ2-3|many|TRBV7-9
ASSLAGGGSADTQY
>TRBJ2-1|NA|TRBV6-2/TRBV6-3
ASSAFTDRGWGTNPLDEQF
>TRBJ1-2|NA|TRBV6-1
ASSQDRGREGYT
>TRBJ2-7|NA|TRBV25-1
ASSEDILGSYEQY
>TRBJ1-1|NA|TRBV11-2
ASSLEGSARGWTEAF
>TRBJ2-1|NA|TRBV4-3
ASSQSIGEGPGSEQF
>TRBJ2-7|many|TRBV12-3/TRBV12-4
ASSPDWDREQY
>TRBJ2-1|NA|TRBV27
ASSSGTVYNEQF
>TRBJ2-1|NA|TRBV20-1
SARGLGLAYNEQF
>TRBJ2-1|NA|TRBV27
ASSLDQFNNEQF
>TRBJ2-3|NA|TRBV12-3/TRBV12-4
ASSSSRRVSTDTQY
>TRBJ2-3|once|TRBV20-1
SAENERETTDTQY
>TRBJ2-6|NA|TRBV4-3
ASSQMTIPGVFSGANVLT
>TRBJ2-3|few|TRBV7-7
ASSSGTPPDTQY
>NA|once|TRBV28
ASSLRLRFWTSALETQY
>TRBJ2-3|few|TRBV12-3/TRBV12-4
ASSLVEGVDTDTQY
>TRBJ2-5|few|TRBV20-1
SARDVRAGEFQETQY
>TRBJ1-2|NA|TRBV7-2
ASSMTGQNYGYT
>TRBJ1-2|NA|TRBV28
ASMEYYGYT
>TRBJ1-6|few|TRBV3-1
ASSQDRQGNSPLH
>TRBJ1-2|few|TRBV7-3
ASNARQLNYGYT
>TRBJ2-5|once|TRBV15
ATRRQVQETQY
>TRBJ2-1|NA|TRBV12-3/TRBV12-4
AGSSLTSGRGTYNEQF
>TRBJ2-7|NA|TRBV9
ASSPRPGTGGYEQY
>TRBJ2-5|few|TRBV13
ASSLRTSGRWETQY
>TRBJ2-3|once|TRBV7-2
ASSRIPGDTQY
>TRBJ2-7|few|TRBV12-5
ASGLVQGQGIVYEQY
>TRBJ1-2|NA|TRBV24-1
ATSEEDRGGYGYT
>TRBJ2-7|NA|TRBV7-2
ASSLAGLDEQY
>TRBJ1-2|many|TRBV6-6
ASSYSGDGHYGYT
>TRBJ2-3|many|TRBV7-2
ASSFGTSGRAGDTQY
>TRBJ2-5|many|TRBV29-1
SVGGLAGGRGETQY
>TRBJ2-3|NA|TRBV2
ASSVFNGAGRIDTQY
>TRBJ2-3|few|TRBV6-1
ASSPDRLAGGWADTQY
>NA|NA|TRBV5-1
ASSRVGSGEQY
>TRBJ1-1|few|TRBV20-1
SASPGTRNTEAF
>TRBJ2-7|many|TRBV6-6
ASRNRSGGEQY
>TRBJ2-7|few|TRBV6-2/TRBV6-3
ASGIVGSIEQY
>TRBJ2-4|NA|TRBV30
AWSGTTSGRVDIQY
>TRBJ2-5|NA|TRBV5-1
ASSSRRGETQY
>TRBJ1-2|few|TRBV29-1
SVRTAANYGYT
>TRBJ2-1|few|TRBV9
ASSVGDSGRNEQF
>TRBJ1-1|few|TRBV6-4
ASRAQGGGTEAF